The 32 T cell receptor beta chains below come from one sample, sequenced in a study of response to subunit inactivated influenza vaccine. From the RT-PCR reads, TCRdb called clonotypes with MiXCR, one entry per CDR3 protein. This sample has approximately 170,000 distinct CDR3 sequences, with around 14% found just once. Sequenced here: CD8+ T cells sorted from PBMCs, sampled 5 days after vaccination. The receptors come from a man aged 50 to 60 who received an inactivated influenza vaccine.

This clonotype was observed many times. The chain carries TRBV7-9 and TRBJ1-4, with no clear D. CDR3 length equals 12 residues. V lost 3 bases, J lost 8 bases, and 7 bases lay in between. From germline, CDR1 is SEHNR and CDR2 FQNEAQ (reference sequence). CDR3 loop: CASSFIVEKLFF. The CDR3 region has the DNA TGTGCCAGCAGCTTTATTGTAGAAAAACTGTTTTTT.

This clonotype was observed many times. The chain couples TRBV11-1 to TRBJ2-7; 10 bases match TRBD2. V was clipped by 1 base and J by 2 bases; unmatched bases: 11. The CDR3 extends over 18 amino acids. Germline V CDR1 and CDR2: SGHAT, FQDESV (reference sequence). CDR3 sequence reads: CASSLGPQRGGMAYEQYF. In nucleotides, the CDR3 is TGTGCCAGCAGCTTAGGGCCCCAGCGGGGGGGCATGGCCTACGAGCAGTACTTC.

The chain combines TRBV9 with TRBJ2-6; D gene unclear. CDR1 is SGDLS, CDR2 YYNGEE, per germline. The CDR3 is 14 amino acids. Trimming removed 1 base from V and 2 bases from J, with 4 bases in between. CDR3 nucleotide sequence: TGTGCCAGCAGCGTACTGACTGGGGCCAACGTCCTGACTTTC. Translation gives CASSVLTGANVLTF.

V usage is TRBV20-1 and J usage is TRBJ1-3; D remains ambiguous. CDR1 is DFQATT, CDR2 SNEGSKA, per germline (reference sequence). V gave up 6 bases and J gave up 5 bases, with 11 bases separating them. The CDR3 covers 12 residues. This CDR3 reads CSAPVQRNTIYF. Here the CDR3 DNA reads TGCAGTGCCCCCGTCCAGCGAAACACCATATATTTT.

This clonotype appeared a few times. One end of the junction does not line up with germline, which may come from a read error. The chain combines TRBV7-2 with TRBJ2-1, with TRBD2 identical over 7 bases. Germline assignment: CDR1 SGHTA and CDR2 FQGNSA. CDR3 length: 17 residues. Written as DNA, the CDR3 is TGTGCCAGCAGCCTAGCGGCCCGCGGGCTAGTAGATAATGAGCAGTTCTTC. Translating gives CASSLAARGLVDNEQFF.

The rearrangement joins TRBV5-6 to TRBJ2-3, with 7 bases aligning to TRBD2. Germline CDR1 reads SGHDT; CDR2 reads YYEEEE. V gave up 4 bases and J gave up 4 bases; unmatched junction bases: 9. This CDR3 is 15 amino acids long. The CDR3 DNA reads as TGTGCCAGCAGCCGACCTGGGAGGGAGGCAGATACGCAGTATTTT. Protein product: CASSRPGREADTQYF. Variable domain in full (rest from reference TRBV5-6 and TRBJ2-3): DAGVTQSPTHLIKTRGQQVTLRCSPKSGHDTVSWYQQALGQGPQFIFQYYEEEERQRGNFPDRFSGHQFPNYSSELNVNALLLGDSALYLCASSRPGREADTQYFGPGTRLTVL.

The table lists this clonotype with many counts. The CDR3 spells CASSQQAPGRTGELFF. For the CDR3, the DNA is TGTGCCAGCAGCCAGCAGGCCCCAGGGCGCACCGGGGAGCTGTTTTTT. The chain couples TRBV7-9 to TRBJ2-2; TRBD1 might be the D (5 bases). The CDR3 has 16 amino acids. V was pared by 5 bases and J by 4 bases, with 17 bases between. CDR1 and CDR2 (germline): SEHNR, FQNEAQ (reference sequence).

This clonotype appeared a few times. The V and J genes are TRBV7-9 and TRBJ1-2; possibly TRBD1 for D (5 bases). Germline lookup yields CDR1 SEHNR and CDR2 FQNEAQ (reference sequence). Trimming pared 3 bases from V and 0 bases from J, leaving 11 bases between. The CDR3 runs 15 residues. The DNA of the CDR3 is TGTGCCAGCAGCTTCCAGGGACGGACTAACTATGGCTACACCTTC. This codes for CASSFQGRTNYGYTF.

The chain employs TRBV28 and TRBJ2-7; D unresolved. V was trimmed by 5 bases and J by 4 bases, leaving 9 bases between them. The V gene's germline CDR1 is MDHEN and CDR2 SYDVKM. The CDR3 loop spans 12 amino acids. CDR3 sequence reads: CASSPEFYEQYF. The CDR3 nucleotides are TGTGCCAGCAGTCCCGAATTTTACGAGCAGTACTTC.

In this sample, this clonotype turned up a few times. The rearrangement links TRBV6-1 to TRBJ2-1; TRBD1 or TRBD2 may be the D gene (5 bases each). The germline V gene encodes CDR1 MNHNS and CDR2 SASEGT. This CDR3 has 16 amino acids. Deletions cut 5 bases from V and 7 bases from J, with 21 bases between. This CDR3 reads CASSPGPLLEWNEQFF. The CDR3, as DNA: TGTGCCAGCAGTCCGGGACCTCTACTCGAATGGAATGAGCAGTTCTTC.

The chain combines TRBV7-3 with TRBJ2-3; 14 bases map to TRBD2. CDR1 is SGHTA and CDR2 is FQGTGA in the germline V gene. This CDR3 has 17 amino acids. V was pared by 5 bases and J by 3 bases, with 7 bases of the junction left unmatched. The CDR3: CASSTMGLAGDTDTQYF. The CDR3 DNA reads TGTGCCAGCAGCACGATGGGACTAGCGGGAGATACAGATACGCAGTATTTT. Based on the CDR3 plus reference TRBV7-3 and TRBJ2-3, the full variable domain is GAGVSQTPSNKVTEKGKYVELRCDPISGHTALYWYRQSLGQGPEFLIYFQGTGAADDSGLPNDRFFAVRPEGSVSTLKIQRTERGDSAVYLCASSTMGLAGDTDTQYFGPGTRLTVL.

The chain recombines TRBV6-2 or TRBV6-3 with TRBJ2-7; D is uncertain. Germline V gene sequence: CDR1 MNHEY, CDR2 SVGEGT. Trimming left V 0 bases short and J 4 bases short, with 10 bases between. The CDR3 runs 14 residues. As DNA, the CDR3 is TGTGCCAGCAGTTACTCTACACCTGCATACGAGCAGTACTTC. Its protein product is CASSYSTPAYEQYF.

The CDR3 DNA reads TGTGCCAGCAGCTTCCCCCAGACAGGGTTAACCTACGAGCAGTACTTC. Protein: CASSFPQTGLTYEQYF. The rearrangement links TRBV7-9 to TRBJ2-7; 7 bases align to TRBD1. V shed 3 bases and J 2 bases; nucleotides not matched to a gene: 10. This CDR3 has 16 residues. Germline V gives CDR1 SEHNR, CDR2 FQNEAQ (reference sequence). Complete variable domain (other parts from reference TRBV7-9 and TRBJ2-7): DTGVSQNPRHKITKRGQNVTFRCDPISEHNRLYWYRQTLGQGPEFLTYFQNEAQLEKSRLLSDRFSAERPKGSFSTLEIQRTEQGDSAMYLCASSFPQTGLTYEQYFGPGTRLTVT.

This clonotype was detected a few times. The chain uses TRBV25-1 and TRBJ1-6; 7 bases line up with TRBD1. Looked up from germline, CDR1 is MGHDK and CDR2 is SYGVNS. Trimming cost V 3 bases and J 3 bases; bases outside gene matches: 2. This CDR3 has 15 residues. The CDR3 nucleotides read TGTGCCAGCAGTGAGGGGACAGTCTATAATTCACCCCTCCACTTT. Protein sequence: CASSEGTVYNSPLHF.

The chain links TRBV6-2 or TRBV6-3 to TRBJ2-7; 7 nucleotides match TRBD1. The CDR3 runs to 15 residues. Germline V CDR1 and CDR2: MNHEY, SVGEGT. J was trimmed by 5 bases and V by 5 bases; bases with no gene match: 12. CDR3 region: CASSILQGSVDEQYF. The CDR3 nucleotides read TGTGCCAGCAGTATATTACAGGGGTCCGTGGACGAGCAGTACTTC.

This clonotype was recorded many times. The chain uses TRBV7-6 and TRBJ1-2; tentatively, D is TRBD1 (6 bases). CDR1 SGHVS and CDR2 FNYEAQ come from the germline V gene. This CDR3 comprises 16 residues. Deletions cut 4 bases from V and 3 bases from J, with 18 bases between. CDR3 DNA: TGTGCCAGCAGCTCAGGGACACGGACTGGGGACTATGGCTACACCTTC. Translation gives CASSSGTRTGDYGYTF.

As DNA, the CDR3 is TGTGCCAGCAGCGTTGGACAGCGCGGAGGGTACTATGGCTACACCTTC. Translation gives CASSVGQRGGYYGYTF. The chain carries TRBV9 and TRBJ1-2; the D gene is possibly TRBD1 (6 bases). The germline V gene encodes CDR1 SGDLS and CDR2 YYNGEE. The CDR3 sequence is 16 residues long. Trimming removed 2 bases from V and 3 bases from J, with 17 bases in between.

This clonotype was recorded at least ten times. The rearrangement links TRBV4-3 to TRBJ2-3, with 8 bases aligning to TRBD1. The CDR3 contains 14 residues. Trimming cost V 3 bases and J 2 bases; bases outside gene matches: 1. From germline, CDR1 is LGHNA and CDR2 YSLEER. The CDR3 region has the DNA TGCGCCAGCAGCCAGGACAGGGCCACAGATACGCAGTATTTT. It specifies CASSQDRATDTQYF.

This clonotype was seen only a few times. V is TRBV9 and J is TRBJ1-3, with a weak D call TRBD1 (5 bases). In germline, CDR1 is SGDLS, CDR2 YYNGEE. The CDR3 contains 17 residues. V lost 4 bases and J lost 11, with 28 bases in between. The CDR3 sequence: CASSPEVGGRLVGAIYF. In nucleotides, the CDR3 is TGTGCCAGCAGCCCAGAGGTCGGTGGGCGGCTAGTAGGGGCCATATATTTT.

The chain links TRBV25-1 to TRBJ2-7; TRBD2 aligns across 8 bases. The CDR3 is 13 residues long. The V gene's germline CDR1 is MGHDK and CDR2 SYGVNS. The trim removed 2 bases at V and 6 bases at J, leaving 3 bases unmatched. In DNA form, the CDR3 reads TGTGCCAGCAGTGAACCGGGGGGGTCCGAGCAGTACTTC. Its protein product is CASSEPGGSEQYF.

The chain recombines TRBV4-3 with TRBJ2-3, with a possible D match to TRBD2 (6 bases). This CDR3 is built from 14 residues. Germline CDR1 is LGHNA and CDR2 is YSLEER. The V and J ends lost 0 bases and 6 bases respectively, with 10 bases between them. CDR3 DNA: TGCGCCAGCAGCCAAGAAATCCTAGCGGATACGCAGTATTTT. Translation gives CASSQEILADTQYF.

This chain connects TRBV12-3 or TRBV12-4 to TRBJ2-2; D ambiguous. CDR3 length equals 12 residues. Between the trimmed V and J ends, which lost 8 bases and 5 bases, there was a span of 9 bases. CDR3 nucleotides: TGTGCCAGCGGGTTTAGTACCGGGGAGCTGTTTTTT. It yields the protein CASGFSTGELFF.

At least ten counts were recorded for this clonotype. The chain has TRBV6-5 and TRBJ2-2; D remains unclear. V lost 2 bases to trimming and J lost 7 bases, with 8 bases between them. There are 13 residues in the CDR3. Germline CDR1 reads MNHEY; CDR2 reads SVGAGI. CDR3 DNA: TGTGCCAGCAGTTACCTTTCAGGCGGGGAGCTGTTTTTT. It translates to CASSYLSGGELFF.

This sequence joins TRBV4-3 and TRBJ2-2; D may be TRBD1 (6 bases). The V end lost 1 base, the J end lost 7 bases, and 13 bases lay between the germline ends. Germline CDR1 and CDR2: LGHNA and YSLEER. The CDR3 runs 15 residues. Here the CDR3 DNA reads TGCGCCAGCAGCCAAGGACCAGGGGTAGGCGGGGAGCTGTTTTTT. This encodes CASSQGPGVGGELFF.

Here the CDR3 reads CASSHSTGVRETQYF. As DNA, the CDR3 is TGCGCCAGCAGCCATAGTACGGGGGTCCGAGAGACCCAGTACTTC. V gene TRBV4-1 combines with J gene TRBJ2-5; tentatively, D is TRBD2 (6 bases). Germline assignment: CDR1 MGHRA and CDR2 YSYEKL. This CDR3 region has 15 residues. Trimming stripped 3 bases from V and 4 bases from J, with 15 bases between.

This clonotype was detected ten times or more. The CDR3 is CASSQGTSGYNEQFF. CDR3 coding DNA: TGTGCCAGCAGCCAAGGGACTAGCGGTTACAATGAGCAGTTCTTC. The chain uses TRBV4-2 and TRBJ2-1; 10 bases align to TRBD2. Germline CDR1 LGHNA, CDR2 YNFKEQ. This CDR3 spans 15 amino acids. Trimming cost V 1 base and J 4 bases; bases outside gene matches: 1.

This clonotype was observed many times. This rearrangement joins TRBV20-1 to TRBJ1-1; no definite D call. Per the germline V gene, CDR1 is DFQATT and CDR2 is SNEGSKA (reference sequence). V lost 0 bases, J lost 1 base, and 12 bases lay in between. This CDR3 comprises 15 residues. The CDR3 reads CSARDMKGQNTEAFF. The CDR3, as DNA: TGCAGTGCTAGAGATATGAAGGGCCAGAACACTGAAGCTTTCTTT.

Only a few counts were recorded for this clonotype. The CDR3 sequence: CASSDRAKDSTDTQYF. CDR3 DNA sequence: TGTGCCAGCAGCGACCGAGCCAAGGACAGCACAGATACGCAGTATTTT. The rearrangement links TRBV7-9 to TRBJ2-3; D remains unclear. Germline V gene lookup returns CDR1 SEHNR and CDR2 FQNEAQ (reference sequence). Trimming removed 5 bases from V and 0 bases from J, with 15 bases in between. The CDR3 length is 16 residues.

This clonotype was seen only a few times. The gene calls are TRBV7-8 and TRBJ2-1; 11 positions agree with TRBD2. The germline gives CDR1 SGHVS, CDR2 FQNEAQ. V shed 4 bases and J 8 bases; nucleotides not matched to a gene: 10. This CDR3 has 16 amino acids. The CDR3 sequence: CASSSRLAGTVDEQFF. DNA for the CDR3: TGTGCCAGCAGCTCGAGACTAGCGGGAACTGTAGATGAGCAGTTCTTC.

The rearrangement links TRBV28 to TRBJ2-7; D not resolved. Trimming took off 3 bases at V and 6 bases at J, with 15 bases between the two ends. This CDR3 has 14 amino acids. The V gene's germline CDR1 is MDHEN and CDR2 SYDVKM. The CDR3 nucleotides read TGTGCCAGCAGTTTGTTCCTTGTTAGCCTCGAGCAGTACTTC. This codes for CASSLFLVSLEQYF.

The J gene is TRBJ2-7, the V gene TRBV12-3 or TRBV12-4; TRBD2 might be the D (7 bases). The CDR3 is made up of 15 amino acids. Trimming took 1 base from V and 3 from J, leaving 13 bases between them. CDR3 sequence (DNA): TGTGCCAGCAGTTTAGTGGGGGGGCGCGGCTACGAGCAGTACTTC. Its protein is CASSLVGGRGYEQYF.

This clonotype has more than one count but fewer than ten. The CDR3 loop reads CASKPQGSSYEQYF. The CDR3, as DNA: TGTGCCAGCAAGCCTCAGGGGAGCTCCTACGAGCAGTACTTC. The gene calls are TRBV28 and TRBJ2-7; a weak D match, TRBD1 (6 bases). This CDR3 has 14 amino acids. Germline loops: CDR1 MDHEN, CDR2 SYDVKM. V lost 7 bases and J lost 0, with 13 bases in between.